This T cell receptor beta chain was recovered during a study of blood T cells in healthy people across ages. Per the germline V gene, CDR1 is LGHNA and CDR2 is YSLEER. CDR3 length: 14 residues. Trimming removed 0 bases at V and 4 bases at J, with 6 bases between. Findings and limits, study-wide: Among T cells, TCR beta diversity per million cells dropped roughly linearly as age rose.

The authors ran a second PCR of about 6 to 11 cycles using a sample-barcoded 5' primer and a J-beta primer mix. Paired-end reads containing CDR3 totaled no fewer than 2.5 million for each sample. TCRdb redid the calling of the 5' RACE reads with MiXCR, one entry per CDR3 protein. The profile shows around 1,000,000 distinct CDR3 sequences, less than 25% of them singletons. Comment on this clonotype: The antigen remains undetermined.

This same sample was also part of a study on T cells of mothers and their children.

The receptor's source is a girl aged 2 to 10 in good health. The V gene is TRBV4-3, the J gene TRBJ2-2; D remains unclear. The material sequenced was blood. CDR3 loop: CASSQERVTGELFF. In DNA form, the CDR3 reads TGCGCCAGCAGCCAAGAGCGCGTCACCGGGGAGCTGTTTTTT.